This T cell receptor beta chain appears in the sequencing data of a study of beta chain features in type 1 diabetes. The study's findings and limits: Although PCR might favor shorter templates, it would do so equally in patients and controls. It was among patients, rather than healthy donors, that naive, central memory and Treg TCRB repertoires appeared more similar.

Trimming took 4 bases from V and 10 from J; bases not matched to a gene: 9. CDR1 and CDR2 from the germline V gene are SEHNR and FQNEAQ (reference sequence). The CDR3 has 14 amino acids. A remark on this clone: Its specificity is not known.

What was sequenced were expressed TCRB transcripts, since all of the isolated RNA had been reverse transcribed. Measured with immunoSEQ multiplex PCR; TCRdb has only the in-frame clones, and not every one. The sample lists 400,000 to 600,000 clones, approximately 30% occurring once. The receptor was derived from a man younger than 35 in good health. The chain recombines TRBV7-9 with TRBJ1-4; 7 positions agree with TRBD1. The sequencing input was naive CD4+ T cells from blood. Here the CDR3 reads CASSYRDSSGKLFF. In DNA form, the CDR3 reads TGTGCCAGCAGCTACCGGGACAGTAGCGGAAAACTGTTTTTT.